One sample yielded the 18 T cell receptor beta chains listed below, sequenced in a study of T cell clonality in common variable immunodeficiency. Sequenced by immunoSEQ multiplex PCR; TCRdb stores in-frame clones only, minus some. The table lists some 30,000 clones, with no singletons. Study-level findings and limits: Fewer deletions and N-nucleotide insertions were reportedly seen in common variable immunodeficiency TCR beta sequences.

These receptors are not linked to any known antigen. Specimen: peripheral blood mononuclear cells. These receptors all come from a human donor with common variable immunodeficiency.

Regarding this clone: From the germline J gene comes the end of the CDR3, since the read stops 3 residues before it. This sequence joins TRBV7-2 and TRBJ1-1; 7 bases align to TRBD1. CDR1 is SGHTA, CDR2 FQGNSA, per germline. Trimming cost V 4 bases and J 2 bases; bases outside gene matches: 4. The CDR3 sequence is 14 residues long. The part of the CDR3 DNA that was read is TGTGCCAGCAGCTCCACAGGGGCCAACACTGAA. It specifies CASSSTGANTE. From start to end, the CDR3 is CASSSTGANTEAFF.

CDR3 region: CASSAFQGNAPLHF. The CDR3 bases that were read are TGTGCCAGCAGTGCCTTCCAGGGGAATGCACCC. This rearrangement joins TRBV2 to TRBJ1-6, with D possibly TRBD1 on 6 matching bases. The CDR3 goes on 3 residues after the read ends, and that part is filled in from the germline J gene. V was clipped by 4 bases and J by 11 bases, with 15 bases between them. CDR3 length: 14 residues. CDR1 is SNHLY, CDR2 FYNNEI, per germline. The full variable domain, completed using reference TRBV2 and TRBJ1-6, is EPEVTQTPSHQVTQMGQEVILRCVPISNHLYFYWYRQILGQKVEFLVSFYNNEISEKSEIFDDQFSVERPDGSNFTLKIRSTKLEDSAMYFCASSAFQGNAPLHFGNGTRLTVT.

This clone was detected many times. The read finishes 3 residues shy of the CDR3 end, and the germline J gene is used to complete it. V and J are TRBV20-1 and TRBJ2-3; 9 positions match TRBD2. The CDR3 contains 15 residues. CDR1 is DFQATT, CDR2 SNEGSKA, per germline (reference sequence). Trimming took 3 bases from V and 4 from J; bases not matched to a gene: 8. Incomplete CDR3 DNA: TGCAGTGCTAGTATTGGGGCTAGCGGGGCAGATACG. Translating gives CSASIGASGADT. The CDR3 reads in full as CSASIGASGADTQYF.

This clone was recorded many times. The CDR3 is cut off 3 residues early in the read; its end comes from the germline J gene. The rearrangement uses TRBV20-1 and TRBJ2-7; D perhaps matches TRBD2 (5 bases). The CDR3 loop spans 12 amino acids. The germline gives CDR1 DFQATT, CDR2 SNEGSKA (reference sequence). The V and J ends lost 5 bases and 4 bases respectively, with 12 bases between them. The CDR3 bases that were read are TGCAGTGCTCCGGACTCCCCTTACGAG. As protein: CSAPDSPYE. In full, the CDR3 is CSAPDSPYEQYF.

This clone was counted many times. Sequencing ends 3 residues short of the CDR3 end; the germline J gene provides the rest. The chain uses TRBV7-2 and TRBJ2-3, with unresolved D. CDR3 length equals 13 residues. V lost 3 bases to trimming and J lost 0 bases, with 4 bases between them. Germline V CDR1 and CDR2: SGHTA, FQGNSA. The DNA read from the CDR3 is TGTGCCAGCAGCTTCCCTAGCACAGATACG. Translating it yields CASSFPSTDT. The full CDR3 protein reads CASSFPSTDTQYF.

With regard to this clone: The CDR3 extends 3 residues past the end of the read, so its final part is completed from the germline J gene. V is TRBV19 and J is TRBJ1-4; the D gene is possibly TRBD1 (5 bases). This CDR3 is 14 amino acids long. Per germline, CDR1 LNHDA and CDR2 SQIVND (reference sequence). Trimming stripped 8 bases from V and 4 bases from J, with 14 bases between. CDR3 DNA (partial): TGTGCCAGTGTTTCCCGGGACTTTAATGAAAAA. Translated, it gives CASVSRDFNEK. The entire CDR3 protein reads CASVSRDFNEKLFF. Variable domain in full (rest from reference TRBV19 and TRBJ1-4): DGGITQSPKYLFRKEGQNVTLSCEQNLNHDAMYWYRQDPGQGLRLIYYSQIVNDFQKGDIAEGYSVSREKKESFPLTVTSAQKNPTAFYLCASVSRDFNEKLFFGSGTQLSVL.

This clone was seen at least ten times. The CDR3 is cut off 3 residues early in the read; its end comes from the germline J gene. Different DNA sequences within this sample yield the same CDR3. The rearrangement links TRBV19 to TRBJ2-7; 8 nucleotides line up with TRBD2. The V and J ends lost 3 bases and 4 bases, in that order; junction bases with no gene match: 2. The CDR3 has 13 residues. Germline assignment: CDR1 LNHDA and CDR2 SQIVND (reference sequence). The CDR3 spells CASSIGGAYEQYF. The DNA read from the CDR3 is TGTGCCAGTAGTATCGGGGGGGCGTACGAG. The variable domain in full, with the rest retrieved from reference TRBV19 and TRBJ2-7, is DGGITQSPKYLFRKEGQNVTLSCEQNLNHDAMYWYRQDPGQGLRLIYYSQIVNDFQKGDIAEGYSVSREKKESFPLTVTSAQKNPTAFYLCASSIGGAYEQYFGPGTRLTVT.

This clone was seen ten or more times. The observed sequence ends 3 residues before the CDR3 terminus, with the missing tail filled in from the germline J gene. J is TRBJ2-1 and V is TRBV19; 8 bases map to TRBD1. The CDR3 consists of 12 residues. Germline loops: CDR1 LNHDA, CDR2 SQIVND (reference sequence). Trimming removed 5 bases from V and 9 bases from J; junction bases left unmatched: 3. The part of the CDR3 DNA that was read is TGTGCCAGTAGTCAGGGGGCCGGTGAG. This encodes CASSQGAGE. The complete CDR3 protein is CASSQGAGEQFF.

This clone was seen more than once but under ten times. The CDR3 end lies 3 residues beyond the end of the read and is filled in from the germline J gene. V usage is TRBV30 and J usage is TRBJ2-5; 8 bases match TRBD2. With V trimmed by 6 bases and J by 5 bases, 8 bases remained unmatched. The CDR3 loop spans 13 amino acids. CDR1 and CDR2 from the germline V gene are GTSNPN and SVGIG (reference sequence). The CDR3 sequence is CACWTSMVETQYF. The DNA read from the CDR3 is TGTGCCTGCTGGACTAGCATGGTTGAGACC.

For this clone: The CDR3 extends 3 residues past the end of the read, so its final part is completed from the germline J gene. The chain couples TRBV6-1 to TRBJ2-1, with 8 nucleotides matching TRBD2. The trim removed 4 bases at V and 5 bases at J, leaving 7 bases unmatched. The CDR3 is 15 residues long. Per the germline V gene, CDR1 is MNHNS and CDR2 is SASEGT. The sequenced part of the CDR3 DNA is TGTGCCAGCAGTGGCACGAGCGGGGGCAACAATGAG. Residues: CASSGTSGGNNE. The entire CDR3 reads CASSGTSGGNNEQFF.

This clone is deemed medium-sized (0.01 to 0.1%). The CDR3 end lies 3 residues beyond the end of the read and is filled in from the germline J gene. This rearrangement joins TRBV30 to TRBJ1-4; D gene unclear. This CDR3 has 15 residues. V lost 0 bases, J lost 1 base, and 9 bases lay in between. Germline loops: CDR1 GTSNPN, CDR2 SVGIG (reference sequence). CDR3 in amino acids: CAWSVMPGTNEKLFF. The CDR3 bases that were read are TGTGCCTGGAGTGTGATGCCAGGAACTAATGAAAAA. The complete variable domain, with remaining parts taken from reference TRBV30 and TRBJ1-4, reads SQTIHQWPATLVQPVGSPLSLECTVEGTSNPNLYWYRQAAGRGLQLLFYSVGIGQISSEVPQNLSASRPQDRQFILSSKKLLLSDSGFYLCAWSVMPGTNEKLFFGSGTQLSVL.

In the case of this clone: The read ends 3 residues early relative to the CDR3; the germline J gene fills the gap. The chain has TRBV6-1 and TRBJ2-1; 7 bases line up with TRBD1. Per the germline V gene, CDR1 is MNHNS and CDR2 is SASEGT. Trimming at V came to 4 bases and at J to 1 base, leaving 4 bases not matched to a gene. This CDR3 spans 15 amino acids. CDR3 region: CASSGGGWSYNEQFF. The covered CDR3 bases are TGTGCCAGCAGTGGAGGGGGCTGGTCCTACAATGAG.

This clone was seen only a few times. Read coverage stops 3 residues before the CDR3 terminus; the germline J gene supplies the remainder. V usage is TRBV19 and J usage is TRBJ1-1; TRBD1 aligns across 7 bases. The CDR3 is 18 residues long. CDR1 and CDR2 from the germline V gene are LNHDA and SQIVND (reference sequence). The ends lost 3 bases at V and 6 bases at J; junction bases unmatched: 19. The sequenced part of the CDR3 DNA is TGTGCCAGTAGTATGGGCCCCCCTATCGACAGGGAGGCGCCTGAA. Encoded protein: CASSMGPPIDREAPE. The whole CDR3 sequence reads CASSMGPPIDREAPEAFF.

In its sample, this clone was seen many times. Read coverage stops 3 residues before the CDR3 terminus; the germline J gene supplies the remainder. V and J are TRBV23-1 and TRBJ1-2; 12 nucleotides match TRBD1. TRBV23-1 is assigned to the ORF class and has an uncertain function. The CDR3 is 17 residues long. Trimming cost V 3 bases and J 0 bases; bases outside gene matches: 5. CDR3 DNA, as far as it was read: TGCGCCAGCAGTCACCCGGGACAGGGGGCGTCTAACTATGGC. This encodes CASSHPGQGASNYG. Given in full, the CDR3 is CASSHPGQGASNYGYTF.

This clone was observed at least ten times. The CDR3 goes on 3 residues after the read ends, and that part is filled in from the germline J gene. This chain uses TRBV29-1 with TRBJ2-7; TRBD1 matches at 7 bases. The germline V gene has CDR1 SQVTM and CDR2 ANQGSEA. V lost 1 base, J lost 4 bases, and 7 bases stayed unmatched. This CDR3 has 14 amino acids. The CDR3 reads CSVEGGTDYYEQYF. The DNA read from the CDR3 is TGCAGCGTTGAAGGGGGGACAGACTATTACGAG.

This clone showed up many times. Read data end 3 residues before the CDR3 end; the end is taken from the germline J gene. The gene calls are TRBV5-1 and TRBJ1-2, with a tentative D call TRBD1 (6 bases). Germline CDR1 reads SGHRS; CDR2 reads YFSETQ. V was trimmed by 0 bases and J by 4 bases, leaving 10 bases between them. The length of the CDR3 is 14 residues. The CDR3 DNA, read in part, is TGCGCCAGCAGCTTGGACAGGGTTTCCTATGGC. Amino acids: CASSLDRVSYG. The CDR3, in full, reads CASSLDRVSYGYTF.

This clone was seen only a few times. The missing CDR3 end, 3 residues past where the read stops, is filled in from the germline J gene. The rearrangement uses TRBV20-1 and TRBJ2-7; 11 positions agree with TRBD1. V was pared by 6 bases and J by 1 base, with 8 bases of the junction left unmatched. Germline-derived CDR1 and CDR2 are DFQATT and SNEGSKA (reference sequence). The CDR3 has 15 amino acids. CDR3 sequence reads: CSAPEDRGLSYEQYF. CDR3 bases read: TGCAGTGCCCCAGAGGACAGGGGGCTATCCTACGAG.

In this sample, this clone turned up many times. From the germline J gene comes the end of the CDR3, since the read stops 3 residues before it. The rearrangement uses TRBV7-3 and TRBJ2-2, with TRBD2 identical over 7 bases. The CDR3 is made up of 15 amino acids. V lost 4 bases, J lost 5 bases, and 7 bases stayed unmatched. Germline-derived CDR1 and CDR2 are SGHTA and FQGTGA. CDR3 bases read: TGTGCCAGCAGCTCCTACCGGGGGGTAACCGGGGAG. Amino acids: CASSSYRGVTGE. The full CDR3 protein reads CASSSYRGVTGELFF.